A selection of T cell receptor beta chains follows, all from one sample in a study of blood T cell repertoires in COVID-19. Assay: immunoSEQ multiplex PCR; the TCRdb copy retains only in-frame clones and omits some. The table has about 59,000 clones, approximately 80% seen once. The sample comprised peripheral blood. The receptor set was obtained from a man older than 75 with acute or convalescent COVID-19. Each CDR3 is given without its conserved first and last residue. The D gene is left open where the match is weak.

TRBV6-5	.	ASTEGGGDRQF
TRBV7-9	.	ASSYPTASSYNSPLH
TRBV6-6	TRBD2	ASSRPLGGKKSGELF
TRBV5-6	.	ASSLPSGGYGYT
TRBV5-4	.	ASSSEGRGSPLH
TRBV6-5	TRBD1	ASSYFGTVNTEAF
TRBV19	.	ASSIVRASNQPQH
TRBV2	TRBD2	ASSEALQFAGDITGELF
TRBV18	TRBD1	ASSPRTGVRGNTIY
TRBV11-3	.	ASSPTGSSYGYT
TRBV6-6	TRBD2	ASSYLATSGGYEQY
TRBV11-2	TRBD1	ASSRDRASDTQY
TRBV29-1	.	SAQTHAYEQY
TRBV19	TRBD1	ASRSGTVQDTQY
TRBV7-9	.	ASSLGGAGANVLT
TRBV27	.	ASSLGRDTEAF
TRBV4-1	.	ARYYGYSYNEQF
TRBV25-1	.	ASSDYTDTQY
TRBV7-6	TRBD1	ASSQGPGTGNSGYT
TRBV6-5	.	ASSRVASSYEQY
TRBV2	TRBD1	ASSDGTAIAETQY
TRBV2	.	ASRRTPNTGELF
TRBV19	.	ASRGYNEQF
TRBV2	TRBD2	ASTLTSGATSTDTQY
TRBV2	TRBD1	ASMPTGGKHEQY
TRBV11-3	TRBD1	ASSTRTGLRETQY
TRBV30	TRBD1	AWSARTGGRSGYT
TRBV6-5	.	ASSYSEGVGYT
TRBV2	TRBD1	ASRGGQVNTEAF
TRBV2	TRBD1	ASSRQGVANTEAF
TRBV12-3/TRBV12-4	.	ASSHSYEQY
TRBV19	.	ASSAESAEAF
TRBV19	.	ASSTQASSGANVLT
TRBV19	.	ASSPTSGLTALNQPQH
TRBV28	.	ASSPSGSGTDTQY
TRBV27	TRBD2	ASSLIAGYNEQF
TRBV19	.	ASSIFGATEAF
TRBV6-6	TRBD1	ASTGQGNSPLH
TRBV6-2/TRBV6-3	.	ASSHSQAAGLQESNYGYT
TRBV29-1	TRBD2	SAGLANEQF
TRBV30	TRBD1	AWRNPGGTGSSVF
TRBV19	TRBD1	ASSAAPGQGRPDTQY
TRBV5-4	.	ASSAGQTGKLHGYT
TRBV4-1	TRBD2	ASAQTSGYEQY
TRBV7-2	.	ASSYDRNYGYT